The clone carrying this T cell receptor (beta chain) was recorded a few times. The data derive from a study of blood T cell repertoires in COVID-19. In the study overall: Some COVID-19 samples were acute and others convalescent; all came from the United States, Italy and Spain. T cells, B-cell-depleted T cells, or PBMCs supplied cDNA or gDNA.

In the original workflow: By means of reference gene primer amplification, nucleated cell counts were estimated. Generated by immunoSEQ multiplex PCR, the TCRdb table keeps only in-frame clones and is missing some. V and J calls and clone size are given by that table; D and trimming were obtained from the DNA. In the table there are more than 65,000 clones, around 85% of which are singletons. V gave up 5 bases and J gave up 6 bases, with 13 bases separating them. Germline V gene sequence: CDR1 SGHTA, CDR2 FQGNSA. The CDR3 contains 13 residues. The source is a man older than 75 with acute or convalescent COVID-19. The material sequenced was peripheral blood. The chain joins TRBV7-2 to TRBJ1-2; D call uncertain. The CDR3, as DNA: TGTGCCAGCAGCGGGAGCAGGACCGATGGCTACACCTTC. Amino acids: CASSGSRTDGYTF.